The 16 T cell receptor beta chains below come from one sample, sequenced in a study of T cell responses to AZD1222 COVID-19 vaccine. Using immunoSEQ multiplex PCR, the repertoire was profiled, and TCRdb retains in-frame clones only, with some absent. The sample gives more than 90,000 clones, roughly 91% of which show up once; 7.1% is in the top ten. The material was peripheral blood, obtained 28 days after the second AZD1222 dose. These receptors came from an adult who received the AZD1222 COVID-19 vaccine.

This clone is a singleton in its sample. The chain recombines TRBV9 with TRBJ2-1; D ambiguous. The CDR3 spans 15 residues. Trimming took 0 bases from V and 6 from J, leaving 13 bases between them. Germline-derived CDR1 and CDR2 are SGDLS and YYNGEE. The CDR3 nucleotides are TGTGCCAGCAGCGTAGGCGTGAGACTCCCCAATGAGCAGTTCTTC. This encodes CASSVGVRLPNEQFF.

The chain joins TRBV6-2 or TRBV6-3 to TRBJ1-2, with 8 nucleotides matching TRBD1. Trimming cost V 0 bases and J 7 bases; bases outside gene matches: 1. CDR1 MNHEY and CDR2 SVGEGT come from the germline V gene. This CDR3 is 13 amino acids long. Here the CDR3 reads CASSYSTGAGYTF. As DNA, the CDR3 is TGTGCCAGCAGTTACTCGACAGGGGCTGGCTACACCTTC.

J is TRBJ1-6 and V is TRBV7-2; 10 positions match TRBD1. The CDR3 runs 16 residues. Trimming at V came to 1 base and at J to 7 bases, leaving 4 bases not matched to a gene. The germline gives CDR1 SGHTA, CDR2 FQGNSA. CDR3 sequence: CASSLGQGAGNSPLHF. DNA for the CDR3: TGTGCCAGCAGCTTAGGACAGGGGGCAGGAAATTCACCCCTCCACTTT.

The chain links TRBV4-1 to TRBJ2-5, with D perhaps assigned TRBD1 or TRBD2 (5 bases each). Germline V gene lookup returns CDR1 MGHRA and CDR2 YSYEKL. The V and J ends lost 4 bases and 1 base respectively, with 13 bases between them. The CDR3 runs 15 residues. The CDR3 loop reads CASSRTKGTQETQYF. The CDR3 nucleotides are TGCGCCAGCAGCCGTACAAAGGGGACCCAAGAGACCCAGTACTTC.

CDR3 loop: CASSTSIAGVYEQYF. The DNA for the CDR3 is TGTGCCAGCAGCACCAGTATAGCGGGAGTCTACGAGCAGTACTTC. The chain couples TRBV9 to TRBJ2-7, with 9 bases aligning to TRBD2. Germline V gene lookup returns CDR1 SGDLS and CDR2 YYNGEE. The trim removed 4 bases at V and 3 bases at J, leaving 8 bases unmatched. The CDR3 extends over 15 amino acids.

V and J are TRBV6-5 and TRBJ2-7; D is unclear. Between the trimmed V and J ends, which lost 3 bases and 2 bases, there was a span of 11 bases. The CDR3 sequence is 14 residues long. The germline V gene has CDR1 MNHEY and CDR2 SVGAGI. The CDR3 DNA sequence: TGTGCCAGCAGTTATAGGGTCAATACCTACGAGCAGTACTTC. Residues: CASSYRVNTYEQYF.

This chain uses TRBV27 with TRBJ2-1; TRBD1 matches at 7 bases. Trimming at V came to 6 bases and at J to 7 bases, leaving 9 bases not matched to a gene. Germline V gene lookup returns CDR1 MNHEY and CDR2 SMNVEV (reference sequence). This CDR3 region has 14 residues. CDR3 DNA sequence: TGTGCCAGCAGGACGACAGGGTGGGGGAATGAGCAGTTCTTC. Translated: CASRTTGWGNEQFF.

The CDR3 spells CASSLDQGYYNEQFF. In DNA form, the CDR3 reads TGTGCCAGCAGTTTGGACCAGGGGTACTACAATGAGCAGTTCTTC. This chain joins TRBV27 and TRBJ2-1; perhaps TRBD1 as D (6 bases). V was trimmed by 3 bases and J by 3 bases, leaving 12 bases between them. CDR3 length: 15 amino acids. CDR1 is MNHEY, CDR2 SMNVEV, per germline (reference sequence).

The J gene is TRBJ2-7, the V gene TRBV28, with D tentatively TRBD1 (6 bases). CDR1 and CDR2 (germline): MDHEN, SYDVKM. The CDR3 extends over 14 amino acids. Trimming shortened V by 7 bases and J by 3 bases, and 16 bases separated the two germline ends. The CDR3 reads CASKIQGMFYEQYF. The CDR3 nucleotides are TGTGCCAGCAAAATCCAGGGGATGTTCTACGAGCAGTACTTC.

The V and J genes are TRBV20-1 and TRBJ2-5, with D unresolved. CDR1 DFQATT and CDR2 SNEGSKA come from the germline V gene (reference sequence). V was pared by 5 bases and J by 8 bases, with 9 bases between. The CDR3 covers 10 residues. The chain's CDR3 is CSAYWGTQYF. CDR3 nucleotides: TGCAGTGCTTACTGGGGAACCCAGTACTTC.

The chain is built from TRBV6-4 and TRBJ2-1; D is undetermined. V dropped 2 bases and J dropped 4 bases, with 9 bases sitting between them. From germline, CDR1 is MRHNA and CDR2 SNTAGT. This CDR3 is built from 14 residues. The CDR3 sequence: CASSDGSVYNEQFF. The CDR3 DNA reads TGTGCCAGCAGTGACGGCAGTGTTTACAATGAGCAGTTCTTC.

This clone was observed a single time. J is TRBJ2-7 and V is TRBV6-5; 7 bases agree with TRBD2. There are 15 residues in the CDR3. V dropped 4 bases and J dropped 3; count of bases not matched to a gene: 9. Germline CDR1 is MNHEY and CDR2 is SVGAGI. The CDR3 nucleotides read TGTGCCAGCAGTTCCCGGGCTAGCGGAAACTACGAGCAGTACTTC. Amino acids: CASSSRASGNYEQYF.

The chain links TRBV20-1 to TRBJ2-7, with 8 bases fitting TRBD2. Germline-derived CDR1 and CDR2 are DFQATT and SNEGSKA (reference sequence). CDR3 length: 16 amino acids. Losses at the gene ends were 3 bases for V and 0 bases for J; bases not matched to a gene: 10. The CDR3 reads CSASGRYSGTSYEQYF. Here the CDR3 DNA reads TGCAGTGCTAGTGGCCGATATAGCGGGACCTCCTACGAGCAGTACTTC.

J is TRBJ1-1 and V is TRBV6-1; TRBD1 is a possible D gene (5 bases). The germline V gene encodes CDR1 MNHNS and CDR2 SASEGT. The CDR3 runs to 15 residues. V was trimmed by 3 bases and J by 4 bases, leaving 15 bases between them. The CDR3: CASSEGRGKATEAFF. CDR3 nucleotide sequence: TGTGCCAGCAGTGAGGGTAGGGGAAAGGCCACTGAAGCTTTCTTT.

V and J are TRBV28 and TRBJ1-1; TRBD1 might be the D (5 bases). Trimming took 6 bases from V and 5 from J, leaving 22 bases between them. The CDR3 covers 16 residues. The germline V gene has CDR1 MDHEN and CDR2 SYDVKM. This chain's CDR3 is CASSLRIAGGPTEAFF. As DNA, the CDR3 is TGTGCCAGCAGCTTAAGAATCGCGGGGGGTCCGACTGAAGCTTTCTTT.

The V and J genes are TRBV24-1 and TRBJ2-1; TRBD1 aligns across 9 bases. J gave up 7 bases and V 1 base, and 10 bases lay outside the gene matches. The CDR3 sequence is 17 residues long. CDR1 and CDR2 from the germline V gene are KGHDR and SFDVKD. The CDR3 DNA sequence: TGTGCCACCAGTGATTTTACTGGGACAGGGCGCGGGAATGAGCAGTTCTTC. It translates to CATSDFTGTGRGNEQFF.